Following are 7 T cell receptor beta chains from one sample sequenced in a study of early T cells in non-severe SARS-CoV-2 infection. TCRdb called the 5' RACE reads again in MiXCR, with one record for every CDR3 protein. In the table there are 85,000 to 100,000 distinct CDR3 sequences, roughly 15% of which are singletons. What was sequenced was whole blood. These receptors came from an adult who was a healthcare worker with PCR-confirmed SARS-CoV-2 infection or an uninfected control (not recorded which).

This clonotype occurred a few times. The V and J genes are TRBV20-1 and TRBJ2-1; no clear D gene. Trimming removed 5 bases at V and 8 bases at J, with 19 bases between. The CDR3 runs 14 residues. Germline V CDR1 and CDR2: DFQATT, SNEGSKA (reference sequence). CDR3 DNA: TGCAGTGCTCCCCCCCGGTCCGCGTCAGATGAGCAGTTCTTC. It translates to CSAPPRSASDEQFF.

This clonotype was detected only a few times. CDR3 residues: CASSYRGGGTEAFF. As DNA, the CDR3 is TGTGCCAGCAGCTACCGAGGTGGGGGCACTGAAGCTTTCTTT. This chain uses TRBV7-2 with TRBJ1-1, with TRBD1 as a possible D gene (5 bases). Germline CDR1 SGHTA, CDR2 FQGNSA. The length of the CDR3 is 14 residues. The V and J ends lost 4 bases and 4 bases respectively, with 13 bases between them.

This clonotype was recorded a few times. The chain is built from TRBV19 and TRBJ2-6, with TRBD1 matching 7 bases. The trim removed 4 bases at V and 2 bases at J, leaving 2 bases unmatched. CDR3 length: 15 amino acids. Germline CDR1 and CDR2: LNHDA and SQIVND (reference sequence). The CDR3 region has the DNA TGTGCCAGTAGTAGGGGACAGCCTGGGGCCAACGTCCTGACTTTC. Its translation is CASSRGQPGANVLTF.

CDR3 loop: CASSFSQASFGETQYF. CDR3 in DNA: TGTGCCAGCAGTTTCTCACAGGCTAGCTTCGGGGAGACCCAGTACTTC. The V and J genes are TRBV12-3 or TRBV12-4 and TRBJ2-5, with D perhaps assigned TRBD1 or TRBD2 (5 bases each). The CDR3 totals 16 residues. Trimming took 3 bases from V and 5 from J, leaving 19 bases between them.

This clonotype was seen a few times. DNA for the CDR3: TGTGCCAGCAGCCTCAGGGGGCGCGGGGAGCTGTTTTTT. Residues: CASSLRGRGELFF. J is TRBJ2-2 and V is TRBV3-1, with 8 bases lining up with TRBD1. The V and J ends lost 4 bases and 7 bases, in that order; junction bases with no gene match: 2. CDR1 and CDR2 from the germline V gene are LGHDT and YNNKEL (reference sequence). The CDR3 loop spans 13 amino acids.

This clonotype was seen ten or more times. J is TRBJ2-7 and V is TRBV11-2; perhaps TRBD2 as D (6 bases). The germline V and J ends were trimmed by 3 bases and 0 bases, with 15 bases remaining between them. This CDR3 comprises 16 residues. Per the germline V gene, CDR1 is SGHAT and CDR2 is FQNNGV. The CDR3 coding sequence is TGTGCCAGCAGCTTCCGCGGGACTTCGAGCTCCTACGAGCAGTACTTC. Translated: CASSFRGTSSSYEQYF.

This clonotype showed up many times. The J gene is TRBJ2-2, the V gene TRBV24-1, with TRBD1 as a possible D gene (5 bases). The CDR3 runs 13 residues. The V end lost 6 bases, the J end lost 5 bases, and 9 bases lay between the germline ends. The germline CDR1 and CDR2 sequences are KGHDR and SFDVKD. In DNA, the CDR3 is TGTGCCACCAGTCGTAGGGGAACCGGGGAGCTGTTTTTT. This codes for CATSRRGTGELFF.